The rows below give T cell receptor beta chains drawn from one sample of a study of OX40 agonist ivuxolimab in advanced cancers. Clones were sequenced by immunoSEQ multiplex PCR, and TCRdb holds only the in-frame ones, with some missing. This table holds some 54,000 clones, 80% to 90% found once. This specimen was CD4+ or CD8+ T cells sorted from blood, taken in a trial of the OX40 agonist ivuxolimab. These receptors were collected from an adult with an advanced solid tumor such as melanoma, head and neck, liver or kidney cancer. Both conserved end residues are part of each CDR3. A D gene is named only where the DNA matches it firmly. Only part of the rows carry a size: once, few, many, or a class if the clone is expanded.

>TRBJ1-6|TRBV2|-|few
TGTGCCAGCCTCCCTGAGGGGACGACTAATTCACCCCTCCACTTT
CASLPEGTTNSPLHF
>TRBJ2-7|TRBV15|-|-
TGTGCCACCAGCAGAGATATCACCTACGAGCAGTACTTC
CATSRDITYEQYF
>TRBJ1-2|TRBV18|-|-
TGTGCCAGCTCACCACAAGCCCAGCGGGCTAACTATGGCTACACCTTC
CASSPQAQRANYGYTF
>TRBJ1-1|TRBV6-5|-|-
TGTGCCAGCAGCCAAGGGATGAACACTGAAGCTTTCTTT
CASSQGMNTEAFF
>TRBJ1-2|TRBV25-1|-|-
TGTGCCAGCAGTGCTGCAGGGATGGGCTATGGCTACACCTTC
CASSAAGMGYGYTF
>TRBJ2-5|TRBV7-8|-|-
TGTGCCAGCAGCTTTCATGTGGTACAAGAGACCCAGTACTTC
CASSFHVVQETQYF
>TRBJ1-1|TRBV30|-|-
TGTGCTCATTCTTCAGGGTGGAACACTGAAGCTTTCTTT
CAHSSGWNTEAFF
>TRBJ1-2|TRBV18|-|-
TGTGCCAGCTCACCACCTCTGCTCTCGCAGTCATGGTTCGGGGGCTACACCTTC
CASSPPLLSQSWFGGYTF
>TRBJ1-1|TRBV5-5|-|-
TGTGCCAGCAGCTTTGAAGTCTCTCGGGGGACTGAAGCTTTCTTT
CASSFEVSRGTEAFF
>TRBJ2-3|TRBV9|-|-
TGTGCCAGCACCTCGGCGGGACGGGATACGCAGTATTTT
CASTSAGRDTQYF